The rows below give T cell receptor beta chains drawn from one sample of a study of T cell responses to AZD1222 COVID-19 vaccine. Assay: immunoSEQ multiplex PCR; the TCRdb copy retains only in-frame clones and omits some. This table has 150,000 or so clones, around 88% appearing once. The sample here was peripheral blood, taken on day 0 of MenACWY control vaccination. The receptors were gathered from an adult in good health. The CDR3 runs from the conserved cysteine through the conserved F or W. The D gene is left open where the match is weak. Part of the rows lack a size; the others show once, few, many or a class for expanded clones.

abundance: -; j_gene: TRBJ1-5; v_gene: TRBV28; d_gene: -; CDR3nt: TGTGCCAGCAGTTTAGCGGAAAGCGGCCGGCAGCCCCAGCATTTT; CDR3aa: CASSLAESGRQPQHF
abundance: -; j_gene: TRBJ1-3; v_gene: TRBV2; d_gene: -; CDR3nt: TGTGCCAGCAGTGAGGGGACCCCTGGAAACACCATATATTTT; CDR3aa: CASSEGTPGNTIYF
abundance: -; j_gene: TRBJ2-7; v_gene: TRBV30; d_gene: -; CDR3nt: TGTGCCTGGAGTGTACTTGAAGAGCAGTACTTC; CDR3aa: CAWSVLEEQYF
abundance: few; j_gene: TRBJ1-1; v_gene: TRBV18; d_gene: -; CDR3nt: TGTGCCAGCTCAGTCGGGCCTGCCAACACTGAAGCTTTCTTT; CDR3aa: CASSVGPANTEAFF
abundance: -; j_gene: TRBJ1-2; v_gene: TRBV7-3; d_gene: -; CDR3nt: TGTGCCAGCAGCTTTTCGCGTGACAGCGTCTATGGCTACACCTTC; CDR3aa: CASSFSRDSVYGYTF
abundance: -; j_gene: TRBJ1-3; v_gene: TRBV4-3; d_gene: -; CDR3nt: TGCGCCAGCAGCCCTTCAGGACTCTCTGGAAACACCATATATTTT; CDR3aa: CASSPSGLSGNTIYF
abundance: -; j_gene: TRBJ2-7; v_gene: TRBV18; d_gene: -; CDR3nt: TGTGCCAGCTCACCTCAAACGGGCGAGCAGTACTTC; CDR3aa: CASSPQTGEQYF
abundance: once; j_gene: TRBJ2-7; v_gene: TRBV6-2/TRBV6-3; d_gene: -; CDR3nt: TGTGCCAGCAGTGCCTTGGACAGATCCTACGAGCAGTACTTC; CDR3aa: CASSALDRSYEQYF
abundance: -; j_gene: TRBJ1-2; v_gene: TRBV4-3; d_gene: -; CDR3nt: TGCGCCAGCAGCCAAGGGACGGCGGCATCCGCTAACTATGGCTACACCTTC; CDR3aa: CASSQGTAASANYGYTF
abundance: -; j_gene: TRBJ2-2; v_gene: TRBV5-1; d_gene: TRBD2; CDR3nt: TGCGCCAGCGCTACTAGCGGGAACACCGGGGAGCTGTTTTTT; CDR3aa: CASATSGNTGELFF
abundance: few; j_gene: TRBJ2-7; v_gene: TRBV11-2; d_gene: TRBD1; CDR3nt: TGTGCCAGCAGCTCATTACAGGGGAACCAATACGAGCAGTACTTC; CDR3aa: CASSSLQGNQYEQYF
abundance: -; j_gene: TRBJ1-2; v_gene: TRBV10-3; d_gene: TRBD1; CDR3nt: TGTGCCATCAGTGAGGATTCTACAGGGGAAGATGGCTACACCTTC; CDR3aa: CAISEDSTGEDGYTF
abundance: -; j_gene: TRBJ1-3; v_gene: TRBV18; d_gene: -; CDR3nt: TGTGCCAGCTCACCCGGCTTAACTGGAGGTGGAAACACCATATATTTT; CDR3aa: CASSPGLTGGGNTIYF
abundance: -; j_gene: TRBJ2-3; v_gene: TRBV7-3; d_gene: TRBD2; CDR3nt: TGTGCCAGCAGCTTAAATGTAGCGGGAGGAGATACGCAGTATTTT; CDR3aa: CASSLNVAGGDTQYF
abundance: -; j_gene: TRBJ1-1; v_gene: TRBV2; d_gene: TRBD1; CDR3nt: TGTGCCAGCAGGGACAGGGGGCCTGAAGCTTTCTTT; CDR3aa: CASRDRGPEAFF